This T cell receptor (beta chain) appears in the sequencing data of a study of blood T cell repertoires in COVID-19. As for the study in general: Sources were T cells, B-cell-depleted T cells, or PBMCs; the material itself was cDNA or gDNA.

The V gene end was trimmed by 3 bases and the J gene end by 7 bases; junction bases not matched to a gene: 5. The CDR3 has 14 amino acids. Germline CDR1 is MGHRA and CDR2 is YSYEKL. Those enrolled in Seattle joined during active infection and were followed longitudinally afterward. Source study methods: Reference gene primer amplification gave nucleated cell count estimates. Method: immunoSEQ multiplex PCR; TCRdb's copy keeps in-frame clones and lacks some. The V and J calls and the clone size are those of that table, but D and trimming were determined from the DNA. The sample gives just over 150,000 clones, about 80% of which show up once; 6.5% to 8.5% is in the top ten.

The sequenced sample consisted of peripheral blood. The receptor's source is a woman between 40 and 50 years old with COVID-19, enrolled during active disease. This chain uses TRBV4-1 with TRBJ2-2; 7 nucleotides match TRBD2. In nucleotides, the CDR3 is TGCGCCAGCAGCCATAGTCCGGGGGGCGGGGAGCTGTTTTTT. Encoded protein: CASSHSPGGGELFF.